This T cell receptor (beta chain) was sequenced in a study of cytomegalovirus exposure and HLA in healthy donors. The germline CDR1 and CDR2 sequences are SGHVS and FQNEAQ. The CDR3 length is 14 residues. Trimming shortened V by 11 bases and J by 0 bases, and 13 bases separated the two germline ends. Points from the study as a whole: Reports indicate that TCR beta sequences accurately predicted the HLA-A and HLA-B alleles of most subjects. TCR beta chains numbering some 160 were designated cytomegalovirus-associated. Presence/absence analyses took donor sequencing depth as roughly uniform. Only CMV serostatus was available as immune exposure information.

The PCR employed 60 Vbeta primers together with 13 Jbeta primers. Assay used: immunoSEQ multiplex PCR; TCRdb lists only in-frame clones, some missing. The repertoire holds roughly 77,000 clones, with about two thirds as singletons. To note about this clone: As yet, its antigen is unknown.

The rearrangement joins TRBV7-8 to TRBJ2-2; TRBD1 is a possible D gene (5 bases). The sample was PBMCs. The sequence was obtained from a woman between 40 and 50 years old in good health and CMV-seropositive. The CDR3 spells CAGQDTPNTGELFF. The CDR3 nucleotides read TGTGCCGGACAAGACACTCCGAACACCGGGGAGCTGTTTTTT. Supplemented by reference TRBV7-8 and TRBJ2-2, the full variable domain reads GAGVSQSPRYKVAKRGQDVALRCDPISGHVSLFWYQQALGQGPEFLTYFQNEAQLDKSGLPSDRFFAERPEGSVSTLKIQRTQQEDSAVYLCAGQDTPNTGELFFGEGSRLTVL.